These 24 T cell receptor beta chains came from one sample sequenced in a study of neoadjuvant anti-PD-1 for oral cavity cancer. Regarding time point: after neoadjuvant nivolumab, at surgical resection. Produced via immunoSEQ multiplex PCR; TCRdb's table is partial and in-frame only. The table lists approximately 10,000 clones, approximately 59% of them singletons, with around 4.5% in the top ten. This specimen consisted of PBMCs, obtained after nivolumab (anti-PD-1) treatment. The receptors were sampled from a person between 40 and 85 years old with oral cavity squamous cell carcinoma.

The gene calls are TRBV25-1 and TRBJ1-2; 7 bases align to TRBD1. CDR1 is MGHDK, CDR2 SYGVNS, per germline. Losses at the gene ends were 2 bases for V and 5 bases for J; bases not matched to a gene: 2. The length of the CDR3 is 13 residues. CDR3 in amino acids: CASSEDRVYGYTF. CDR3 nucleotides: TGTGCCAGCAGTGAAGACAGGGTTTATGGCTACACCTTC.

This chain connects TRBV11-3 to TRBJ2-3; 9 bases are shared with TRBD1. V trimming: 5 bases; J trimming: 1 base; junction bases outside the gene matches: 7. Germline V lookup: CDR1 SGHNT, CDR2 YENEEA. This CDR3 contains 16 residues. The CDR3 DNA reads as TGTGCCAGCAGCCCTGGGACAGGGAGCCGCACAGATACGCAGTATTTT. This codes for CASSPGTGSRTDTQYF.

The chain recombines TRBV5-6 with TRBJ2-3; D is ambiguous. CDR1 and CDR2 (germline): SGHDT, YYEEEE. The CDR3 is 12 amino acids. V lost 2 bases and J lost 4, with 5 bases in between. In nucleotides, the CDR3 is TGTGCCAGCAGCTTTGGGTCAGATACGCAGTATTTT. As protein: CASSFGSDTQYF.

The chain recombines TRBV6-5 with TRBJ2-7; the D is unclear. V lost 0 bases and J lost 4, with 7 bases in between. The CDR3 extends over 13 amino acids. Germline assignment: CDR1 MNHEY and CDR2 SVGAGI. CDR3 region: CASSYSSRYEQYF. The CDR3 nucleotides read TGTGCCAGCAGTTACTCGTCGAGATACGAGCAGTACTTC.

V usage is TRBV19 and J usage is TRBJ2-1; tentative D call: TRBD1 (6 bases). V was pared by 5 bases and J by 5 bases, with 16 bases between. This CDR3 spans 15 amino acids. Germline-derived CDR1 and CDR2 are LNHDA and SQIVND (reference sequence). In nucleotides, the CDR3 is TGTGCCAGTAGTCTCGACAGGAGTGGAAACAATGAGCAGTTCTTC. Translating gives CASSLDRSGNNEQFF.

J is TRBJ2-7 and V is TRBV5-6; D possibly matches TRBD1 or TRBD2 (5 bases each). This CDR3 comprises 14 residues. Between the trimmed V and J ends, which lost 2 bases and 2 bases, there was a span of 11 bases. From germline, CDR1 is SGHDT and CDR2 YYEEEE. In DNA form, the CDR3 reads TGTGCCAGCAGCTTCCTAGGGACCACCTACGAGCAGTACTTC. Protein: CASSFLGTTYEQYF.

This clone was counted only a few times. The rearrangement links TRBV4-1 to TRBJ2-7, with 7 bases that match TRBD1. This CDR3 has 13 amino acids. CDR1 MGHRA and CDR2 YSYEKL come from the germline V gene. J lost 3 bases, V lost 4 bases, and 3 bases had no gene match. The CDR3 DNA reads as TGCGCCAGCAGCCTGACAGGGAGCTACGAGCAGTACTTC. Its protein is CASSLTGSYEQYF.

The rearrangement joins TRBV9 to TRBJ1-5; no firm D call. V gave up 0 bases and J gave up 4 bases, with 5 bases separating them. CDR1 and CDR2 from the germline V gene are SGDLS and YYNGEE. This CDR3 has 13 amino acids. CDR3 sequence (DNA): TGTGCCAGCAGCGTAGGTTGGAATCAGCCCCAGCATTTT. It yields the protein CASSVGWNQPQHF.

The sample holds one count of this clone. The rearrangement joins TRBV5-1 to TRBJ1-1, with no clear D. Germline loops: CDR1 SGHRS, CDR2 YFSETQ. The CDR3 loop spans 16 amino acids. Trimming stripped 3 bases from V and 0 bases from J, with 15 bases between. The CDR3 sequence is CASSSAGQLMNTEAFF. The CDR3 DNA reads as TGCGCCAGCAGCTCAGCCGGGCAACTAATGAACACTGAAGCTTTCTTT.

The chain is built from TRBV11-2 and TRBJ2-3; 8 nucleotides line up with TRBD2. The CDR3 consists of 17 residues. With V trimmed by 0 bases and J by 6 bases, 11 bases remained unmatched. Germline values: CDR1 SGHAT, CDR2 FQNNGV. The CDR3 DNA sequence: TGTGCCAGCAGCTTAGAGCCTAGCGGGTCCTTTTCGGATACGCAGTATTTT. It yields the protein CASSLEPSGSFSDTQYF.

The sample holds a few counts of this clone. This chain connects TRBV27 to TRBJ1-1; D remains ambiguous. V shed 3 bases and J shed 4 bases, with 9 bases lying between them. The CDR3 is made up of 13 amino acids. Germline CDR1 MNHEY, CDR2 SMNVEV (reference sequence). The CDR3 DNA sequence: TGTGCCAGCAGTTTGTTCGTAGGCACTGAAGCTTTCTTT. It codes for CASSLFVGTEAFF.

CDR3 bases: TGCAGCGTTGAGATAGGACAGGGGGTTTATGGCTACACCTTC. Protein sequence: CSVEIGQGVYGYTF. The chain has TRBV29-1 and TRBJ1-2; TRBD1 matches at 10 bases. The CDR3 spans 14 residues. V was clipped by 3 bases and J by 5 bases; unmatched bases: 6. From germline, CDR1 is SQVTM and CDR2 ANQGSEA.

The sample holds one count of this clone. The rearrangement joins TRBV5-1 to TRBJ2-7; D is ambiguous. This CDR3 comprises 15 residues. V was trimmed by 4 bases and J by 5 bases, leaving 19 bases between them. CDR1 is SGHRS, CDR2 YFSETQ, per germline. This CDR3 reads CASSPRSASTHEQYF. For the CDR3, the DNA is TGCGCCAGCAGCCCCAGGTCCGCCAGCACCCACGAGCAGTACTTC.

Only one count was recorded for this clone. The chain is built from TRBV5-1 and TRBJ2-5, with a possible D match to TRBD2 (6 bases). V was cut by 1 base and J by 0 bases, with 10 bases left in between. Germline V lookup: CDR1 SGHRS, CDR2 YFSETQ. The CDR3 sequence is 15 residues long. CDR3 region: CASSLSGTDQETQYF. CDR3 nucleotides: TGCGCCAGCAGCTTGTCCGGGACTGACCAAGAGACCCAGTACTTC. Using reference TRBV5-1 and TRBJ2-5 for the parts outside the CDR3, the full variable domain is KAGVTQTPRYLIKTRGQQVTLSCSPISGHRSVSWYQQTPGQGLQFLFEYFSETQRNKGNFPGRFSGRQFSNSRSEMNVSTLELGDSALYLCASSLSGTDQETQYFGPGTRLLVL.

V usage is TRBV11-2 and J usage is TRBJ2-5; D perhaps matches TRBD1 (6 bases). Germline CDR1 SGHAT, CDR2 FQNNGV. This CDR3 comprises 15 residues. Deletions cut 1 base from V and 5 bases from J, with 14 bases between. The DNA of the CDR3 is TGTGCCAGCAGCTTAGGGGGGCCTGTATCGGAGACCCAGTACTTC. Its protein is CASSLGGPVSETQYF. Full variable domain (outside the CDR3, taken from reference TRBV11-2 and TRBJ2-5): EAGVAQSPRYKIIEKRQSVAFWCNPISGHATLYWYQQILGQGPKLLIQFQNNGVVDDSQLPKDRFSAERLKGVDSTLKIQPAKLEDSAVYLCASSLGGPVSETQYFGPGTRLLVL.

The chain recombines TRBV30 with TRBJ1-1; TRBD1 might be the D (5 bases). Per germline, CDR1 GTSNPN and CDR2 SVGIG (reference sequence). V shed 2 bases and J shed 4 bases, with 14 bases lying between them. The CDR3 sequence is 14 residues long. The CDR3 loop reads CAWSIGIGGTEAFF. CDR3 sequence (DNA): TGTGCCTGGAGTATCGGGATTGGGGGCACTGAAGCTTTCTTT. Full variable domain (missing parts from reference TRBV30 and TRBJ1-1): SQTIHQWPATLVQPVGSPLSLECTVEGTSNPNLYWYRQAAGRGLQLLFYSVGIGQISSEVPQNLSASRPQDRQFILSSKKLLLSDSGFYLCAWSIGIGGTEAFFGQGTRLTVV.

The rearrangement joins TRBV5-5 to TRBJ2-2; 9 bases are a match to TRBD1. Germline loops: CDR1 SGHKS, CDR2 YYEKEE (reference sequence). V shed 0 bases and J 1 base; nucleotides not matched to a gene: 4. There are 17 residues in the CDR3. The CDR3 reads CASSLGGTGLNTGELFF. CDR3 nucleotides: TGTGCCAGCAGCTTGGGTGGGACAGGGTTGAACACCGGGGAGCTGTTTTTT.

The rearrangement links TRBV6-1 to TRBJ1-1, with TRBD1 identical over 7 bases. CDR3 length: 14 residues. After removal of 6 bases from V and 1 base from J, the junction contained 5 bases not matched to a gene. CDR1 and CDR2 from the germline V gene are MNHNS and SASEGT. The CDR3 nucleotides read TGTGCCAGCAGACGACAGGGCGGGAACACTGAAGCTTTCTTT. Its translation: CASRRQGGNTEAFF.

V and J are TRBV6-1 and TRBJ2-1, with D perhaps TRBD1 or TRBD2 (5 bases each). Per the germline V gene, CDR1 is MNHNS and CDR2 is SASEGT. The V and J ends lost 7 bases and 6 bases respectively, with 13 bases between them. The CDR3 has 13 residues. Written as DNA, the CDR3 is TGTGCCAGCACCGGGACGGGGCTCAATGAGCAGTTCTTC. Its protein product is CASTGTGLNEQFF.

Only a few counts were recorded for this clone. This sequence joins TRBV6-1 and TRBJ1-1, with a tentative D call TRBD1 (5 bases). V was cut by 6 bases and J by 0 bases, with 14 bases left in between. This CDR3 has 15 amino acids. CDR1 is MNHNS, CDR2 SASEGT, per germline. The CDR3 DNA follows: TGTGCCAGCAGGTCGGCAGGGAGGTTGAACACTGAAGCTTTCTTT. Its translation: CASRSAGRLNTEAFF.

The chain employs TRBV19 and TRBJ1-3, with D hard to call. Germline V gene sequence: CDR1 LNHDA, CDR2 SQIVND (reference sequence). V lost 4 bases, J lost 0 bases, and 7 bases lay in between. The CDR3 length is 14 residues. The CDR3 protein is CASSTTRSGNTIYF. The CDR3 bases are TGTGCCAGTAGTACGACCCGCTCTGGAAACACCATATATTTT.

This sequence joins TRBV4-2 and TRBJ2-7; 8 nucleotides line up with TRBD2. Per germline, CDR1 LGHNA and CDR2 YNFKEQ. The V segment lost 3 bases and the J segment 6 bases; nucleotides outside the gene matches: 16. The CDR3 has 17 amino acids. DNA for the CDR3: TGTGCCAGCAGCCACACCCGCCCCGGGGGGGAAAGTCGCGAGCAGTACTTC. Amino acids: CASSHTRPGGESREQYF.

For the CDR3, the DNA is TGTGCCAGCAGCACCGACAGGGAATATGGCTACACCTTC. This codes for CASSTDREYGYTF. The chain carries TRBV5-8 and TRBJ1-2, with TRBD1 matching over 7 bases. Germline CDR1 and CDR2: SGHTS and YDEGEE. The CDR3 is 13 amino acids. The V gene end was trimmed by 4 bases and the J gene end by 5 bases; junction bases not matched to a gene: 5.

This clone was detected only a few times. The gene calls are TRBV7-6 and TRBJ2-5; tentatively, D is TRBD2 (5 bases). Trimming removed 4 bases at V and 1 base at J, with 10 bases between. The germline V gene has CDR1 SGHVS and CDR2 FNYEAQ. The CDR3 is made up of 14 amino acids. CDR3 nucleotides: TGTGCCAGCAGCTCCCTCGGACTCCAAGAGACCCAGTACTTC. As protein: CASSSLGLQETQYF.